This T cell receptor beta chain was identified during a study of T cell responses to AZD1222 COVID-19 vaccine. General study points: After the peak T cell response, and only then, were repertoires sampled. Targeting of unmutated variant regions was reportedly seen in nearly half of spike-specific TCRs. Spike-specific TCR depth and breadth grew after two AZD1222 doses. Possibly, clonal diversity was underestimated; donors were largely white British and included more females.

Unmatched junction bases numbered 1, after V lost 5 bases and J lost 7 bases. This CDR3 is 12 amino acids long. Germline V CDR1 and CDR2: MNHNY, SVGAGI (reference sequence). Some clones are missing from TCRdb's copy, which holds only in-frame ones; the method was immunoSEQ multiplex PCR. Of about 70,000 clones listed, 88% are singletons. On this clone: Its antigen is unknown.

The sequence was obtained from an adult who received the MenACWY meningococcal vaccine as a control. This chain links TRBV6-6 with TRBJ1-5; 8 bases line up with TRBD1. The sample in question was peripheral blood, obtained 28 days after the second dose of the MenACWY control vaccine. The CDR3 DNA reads TGTGCCAGCAGTGGACAGGGACAGCCCCAGCATTTT. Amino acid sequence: CASSGQGQPQHF.